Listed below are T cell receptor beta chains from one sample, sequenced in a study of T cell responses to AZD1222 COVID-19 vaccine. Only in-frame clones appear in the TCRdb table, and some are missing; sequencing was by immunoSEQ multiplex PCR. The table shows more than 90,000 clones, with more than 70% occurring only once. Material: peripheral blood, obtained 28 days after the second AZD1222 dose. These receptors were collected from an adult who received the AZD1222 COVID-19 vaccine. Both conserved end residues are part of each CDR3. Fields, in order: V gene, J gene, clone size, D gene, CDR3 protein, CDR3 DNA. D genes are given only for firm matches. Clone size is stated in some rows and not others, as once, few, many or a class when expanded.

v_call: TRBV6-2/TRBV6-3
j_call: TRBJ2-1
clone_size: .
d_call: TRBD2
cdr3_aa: CASSSLGGTVQFF
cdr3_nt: TGTGCCAGCAGTTCCCTCGGGGGGACGGTGCAGTTCTTC

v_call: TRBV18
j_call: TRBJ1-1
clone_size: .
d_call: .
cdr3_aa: CASSPTWIGNPRRTEAFF
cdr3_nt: TGTGCCAGCTCACCAACTTGGATCGGGAATCCCAGAAGGACTGAAGCTTTCTTT

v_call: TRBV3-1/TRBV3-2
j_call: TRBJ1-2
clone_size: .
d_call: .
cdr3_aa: CASSRPGPTSGDGYTF
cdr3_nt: TGTGCCAGCAGCCGGCCGGGACCGACAAGTGGAGATGGCTACACCTTC

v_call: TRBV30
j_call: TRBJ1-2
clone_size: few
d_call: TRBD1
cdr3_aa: CAWSSKTGVENGYTF
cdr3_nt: TGTGCCTGGAGCTCTAAGACAGGGGTTGAGAACGGCTACACCTTC

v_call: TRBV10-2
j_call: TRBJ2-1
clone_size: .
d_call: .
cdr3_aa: CASSESARSSYNEQFF
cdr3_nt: TGCGCCAGCAGTGAGTCTGCTAGGTCCTCCTACAATGAGCAGTTCTTC

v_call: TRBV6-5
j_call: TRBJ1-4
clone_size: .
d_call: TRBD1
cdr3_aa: CASRTGTGDEKLFF
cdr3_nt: TGTGCCAGCAGAACCGGGACAGGGGATGAAAAACTGTTTTTT

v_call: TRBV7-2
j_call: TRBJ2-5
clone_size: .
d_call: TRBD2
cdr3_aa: CASSHGGRGGETQYF
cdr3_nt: TGTGCCAGCAGCCACGGGGGGAGGGGTGGTGAGACCCAGTACTTC

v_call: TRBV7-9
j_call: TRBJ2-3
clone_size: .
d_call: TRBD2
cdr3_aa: CASSFSGTTDTQYF
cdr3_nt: TGTGCCAGCAGCTTCAGCGGGACCACAGATACGCAGTATTTT

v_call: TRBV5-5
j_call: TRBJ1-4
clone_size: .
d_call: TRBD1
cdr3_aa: CASSRGRGYRGPTNEKLFF
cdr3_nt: TGTGCCAGCAGCCGGGGACGTGGGTACAGGGGTCCGACTAATGAAAAACTGTTTTTT

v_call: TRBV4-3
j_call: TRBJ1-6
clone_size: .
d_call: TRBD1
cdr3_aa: CASSPLDRVTGSESPLHF
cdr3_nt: TGCGCCAGCAGCCCCCTAGACAGGGTCACCGGTTCGGAATCACCCCTCCACTTT

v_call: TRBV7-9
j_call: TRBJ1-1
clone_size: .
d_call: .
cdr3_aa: CASSRTTGLDTEAFF
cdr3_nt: TGTGCCAGCAGCCGGACTACAGGGTTAGACACTGAAGCTTTCTTT

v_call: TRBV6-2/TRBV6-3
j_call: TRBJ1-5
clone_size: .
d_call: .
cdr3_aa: CASSPWAGQAHGPQHF
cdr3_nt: TGTGCCAGCAGCCCATGGGCCGGGCAGGCACATGGACCCCAGCATTTT

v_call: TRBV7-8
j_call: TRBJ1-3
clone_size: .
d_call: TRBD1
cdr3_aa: CASSPLGTGGYQNTIYF
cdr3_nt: TGTGCCAGCAGCCCGCTCGGGACAGGGGGCTATCAAAACACCATATATTTT

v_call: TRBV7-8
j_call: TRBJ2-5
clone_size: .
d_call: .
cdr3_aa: CASSLGRDSFQETQYF
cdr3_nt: TGTGCCAGCAGCTTAGGGAGGGACAGCTTCCAAGAGACCCAGTACTTC

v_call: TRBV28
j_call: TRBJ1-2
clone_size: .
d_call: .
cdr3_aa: CASSGRWGGDHSYGYTF
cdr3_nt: TGTGCCAGCAGTGGGAGGTGGGGGGGAGACCACAGCTATGGCTACACCTTC

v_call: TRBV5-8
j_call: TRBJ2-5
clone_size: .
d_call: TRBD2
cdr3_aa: CASSLSGLAEGGETQYF
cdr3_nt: TGTGCCAGCAGCTTGTCGGGACTAGCGGAGGGAGGAGAGACCCAGTACTTC

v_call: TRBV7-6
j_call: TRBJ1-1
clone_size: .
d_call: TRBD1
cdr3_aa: CASSLANRGRTEAFF
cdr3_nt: TGTGCCAGCAGCTTAGCAAACAGGGGAAGAACTGAAGCTTTCTTT

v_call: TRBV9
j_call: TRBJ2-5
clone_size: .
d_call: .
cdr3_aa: CASSAKDIDRLETQYF
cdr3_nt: TGTGCCAGCAGCGCAAAAGACATTGACAGGTTGGAGACCCAGTACTTC

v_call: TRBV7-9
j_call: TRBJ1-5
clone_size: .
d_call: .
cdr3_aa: CASSSLGVYQPQHF
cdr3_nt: TGTGCCAGCAGCTCATTGGGGGTCTATCAGCCCCAGCATTTT

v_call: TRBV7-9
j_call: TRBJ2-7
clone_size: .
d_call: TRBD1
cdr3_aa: CASSLAPGQGWLEQYF
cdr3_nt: TGTGCCAGCAGCTTAGCACCGGGACAGGGGTGGCTCGAGCAGTACTTC

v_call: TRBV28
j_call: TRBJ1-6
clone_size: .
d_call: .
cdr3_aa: CASSLRDAGLHF
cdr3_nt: TGTGCCAGCAGTTTACGGGATGCCGGCCTCCACTTT

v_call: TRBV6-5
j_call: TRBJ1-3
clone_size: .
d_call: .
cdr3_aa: CATFGGTSGNTIYF
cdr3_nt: TGTGCCACCTTCGGGGGTACCTCTGGAAACACCATATATTTT

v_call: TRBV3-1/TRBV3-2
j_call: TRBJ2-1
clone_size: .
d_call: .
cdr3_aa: CASSQQTGHNEQFF
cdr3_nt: TGTGCCAGCAGCCAACAAACAGGGCACAATGAGCAGTTCTTC

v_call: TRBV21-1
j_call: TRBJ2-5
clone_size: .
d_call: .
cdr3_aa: CASSKEFCVADQETQYF
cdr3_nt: TGTGCCAGCAGCAAAGAGTTCTGTGTAGCGGACCAAGAGACCCAGTACTTC

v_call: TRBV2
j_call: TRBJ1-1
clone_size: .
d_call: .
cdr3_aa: CASERVKWGSTEAFF
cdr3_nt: TGTGCCAGCGAAAGGGTGAAGTGGGGATCCACTGAAGCTTTCTTT

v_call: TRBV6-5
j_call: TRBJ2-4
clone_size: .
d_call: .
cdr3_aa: CASSYSQGVAKNIQYF
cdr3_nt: TGTGCCAGCAGTTACTCCCAAGGGGTGGCCAAAAACATTCAGTACTTC

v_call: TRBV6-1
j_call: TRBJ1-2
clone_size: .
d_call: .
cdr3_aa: CASSEAGGYGYTF
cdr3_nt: TGTGCCAGCAGTGAAGCCGGGGGGTATGGCTACACCTTC

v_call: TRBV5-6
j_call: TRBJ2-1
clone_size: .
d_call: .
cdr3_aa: CASSLIASSDNEQFF
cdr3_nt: TGTGCCAGCAGCTTAATAGCGTCGTCCGACAATGAGCAGTTCTTC

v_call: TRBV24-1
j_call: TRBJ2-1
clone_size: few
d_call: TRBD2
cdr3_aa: CATSASGRVKQFF
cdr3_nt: TGTGCCACCAGTGCTAGCGGGAGGGTAAAGCAGTTCTTC

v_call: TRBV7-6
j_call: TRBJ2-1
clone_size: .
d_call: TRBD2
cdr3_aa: CASSFRGTSGGAYNEQFF
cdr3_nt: TGTGCCAGCAGCTTCAGGGGTACTAGCGGGGGGGCTTACAATGAGCAGTTCTTC

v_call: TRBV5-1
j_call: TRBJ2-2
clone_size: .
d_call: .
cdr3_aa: CASSLLQGRYTGELFF
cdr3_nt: TGCGCCAGCAGCCTCCTTCAAGGGCGGTACACCGGGGAGCTGTTTTTT

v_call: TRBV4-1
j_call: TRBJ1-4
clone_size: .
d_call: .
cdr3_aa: CASSPLSSAGTVKLFF
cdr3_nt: TGCGCCAGCAGTCCCTTGTCTTCGGCGGGAACGGTAAAACTGTTTTTT

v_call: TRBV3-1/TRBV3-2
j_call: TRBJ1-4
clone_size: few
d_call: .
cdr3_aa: CASSERWEKLFF
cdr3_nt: TGTGCCAGCAGCGAAAGGTGGGAAAAACTGTTTTTT

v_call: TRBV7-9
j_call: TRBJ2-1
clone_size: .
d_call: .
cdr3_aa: CASSLSGQLNEQFF
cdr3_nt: TGTGCCAGCAGCTTAAGCGGGCAGCTCAATGAGCAGTTCTTC

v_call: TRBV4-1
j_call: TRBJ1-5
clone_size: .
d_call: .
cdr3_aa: CASSQDSGSNQPQHF
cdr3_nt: TGCGCCAGCAGCCAAGACTCTGGTAGCAATCAGCCCCAGCATTTT

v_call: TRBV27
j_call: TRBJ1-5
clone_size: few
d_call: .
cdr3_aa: CAIDAGTLNQPQHF
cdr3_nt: TGTGCCATCGACGCCGGGACCCTCAATCAGCCCCAGCATTTT

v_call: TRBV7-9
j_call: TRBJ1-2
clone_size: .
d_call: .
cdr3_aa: CASSQGRGNYGYTF
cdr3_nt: TGTGCCAGCAGCCAGGGACGGGGAAACTATGGCTACACCTTC

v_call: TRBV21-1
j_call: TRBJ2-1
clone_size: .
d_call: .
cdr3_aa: CASSKTLLSSLRSYNEQFF
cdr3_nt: TGTGCCAGCAGCAAAACCTTGCTCTCATCGCTCCGGTCCTACAATGAGCAGTTCTTC

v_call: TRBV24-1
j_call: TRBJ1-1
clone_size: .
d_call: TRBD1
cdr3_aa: CATSDHRGMNTEAFF
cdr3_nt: TGTGCCACCAGTGATCACAGGGGAATGAACACTGAAGCTTTCTTT

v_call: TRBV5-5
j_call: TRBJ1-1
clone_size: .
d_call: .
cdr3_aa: CASSFIASGNTEAFF
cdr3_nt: TGTGCCAGCAGCTTCATAGCCTCCGGGAACACTGAAGCTTTCTTT

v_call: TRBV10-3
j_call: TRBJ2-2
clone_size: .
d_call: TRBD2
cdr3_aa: CAIAGLGSTGELFF
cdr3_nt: TGTGCCATCGCCGGACTAGGAAGCACCGGGGAGCTGTTTTTT

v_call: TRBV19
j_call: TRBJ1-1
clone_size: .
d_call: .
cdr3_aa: CASYKSRGLGTEAFF
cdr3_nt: TGTGCCAGTTACAAATCCCGGGGGCTGGGCACTGAAGCTTTCTTT

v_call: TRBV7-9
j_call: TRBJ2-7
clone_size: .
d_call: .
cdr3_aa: CASSLTGNEQYF
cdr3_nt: TGTGCCAGCAGCTTAACGGGTAACGAGCAGTACTTC

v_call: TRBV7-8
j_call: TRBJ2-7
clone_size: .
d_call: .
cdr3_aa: CASSLFEGIAYNEQYF
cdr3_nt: TGTGCCAGCAGCTTATTCGAGGGGATAGCGTATAACGAGCAGTACTTC

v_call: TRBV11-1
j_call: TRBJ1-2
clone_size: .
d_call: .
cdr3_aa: CASSGYQGRDGYTF
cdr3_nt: TGTGCCAGCAGCGGATACCAGGGAAGGGATGGCTACACCTTC

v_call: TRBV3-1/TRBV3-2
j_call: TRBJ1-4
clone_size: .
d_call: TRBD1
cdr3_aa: CASRPTGEAEKLFF
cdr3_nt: TGTGCCAGCAGACCGACAGGGGAGGCTGAAAAACTGTTTTTT

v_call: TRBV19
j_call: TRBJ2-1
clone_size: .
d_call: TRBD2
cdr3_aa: CASRQTSGGKYNEQFF
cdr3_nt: TGTGCCAGTAGACAAACTAGCGGGGGGAAATACAATGAGCAGTTCTTC

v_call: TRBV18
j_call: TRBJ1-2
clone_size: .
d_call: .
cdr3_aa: CASSPGGDYGYTF
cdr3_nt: TGTGCCAGCTCACCAGGGGGCGACTATGGCTACACCTTC

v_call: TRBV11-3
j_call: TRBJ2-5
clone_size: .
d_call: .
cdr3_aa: CASSLGRQETQYF
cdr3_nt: TGTGCCAGCAGCTTAGGGAGGCAAGAGACCCAGTACTTC

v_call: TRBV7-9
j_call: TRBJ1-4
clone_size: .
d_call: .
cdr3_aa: CASSLRENEKLFF
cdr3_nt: TGTGCCAGCAGCTTAAGAGAGAATGAAAAACTGTTTTTT

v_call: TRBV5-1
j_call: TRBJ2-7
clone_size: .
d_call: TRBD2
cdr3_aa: CASSFQGSGGLREQYF
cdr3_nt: TGCGCCAGCAGTTTTCAAGGCTCGGGAGGGTTGCGTGAGCAGTACTTC

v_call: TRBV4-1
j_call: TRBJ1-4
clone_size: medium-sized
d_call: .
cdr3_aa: CASSQRPSSEKLFF
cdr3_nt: TGCGCCAGCAGCCAACGGCCATCCAGTGAAAAACTGTTTTTT

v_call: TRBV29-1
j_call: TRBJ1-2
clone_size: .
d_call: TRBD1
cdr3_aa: CSVVKFVGQGHGYTF
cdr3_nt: TGCAGCGTTGTAAAATTTGTGGGACAGGGGCATGGCTACACCTTC

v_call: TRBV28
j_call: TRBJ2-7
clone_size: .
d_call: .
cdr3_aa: CASSFLSSVYSYEQYF
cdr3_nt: TGTGCCAGCAGTTTCCTCTCTAGCGTTTACTCCTACGAGCAGTACTTC

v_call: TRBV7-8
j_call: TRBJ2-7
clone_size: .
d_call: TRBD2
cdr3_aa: CASSLDRLAGATYEQYF
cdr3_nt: TGTGCCAGCAGCTTAGATCGGCTAGCGGGGGCAACCTACGAGCAGTACTTC